This is a list of T cell receptor beta chains from one sample in a study of T cell changes during pregnancy in multiple sclerosis. Repertoires were generated with immunoSEQ multiplex PCR, while TCRdb's copy carries only in-frame clones and drops some. The sample has about 40,000 clones, 75% to 95% seen once. This specimen consisted of CD4+ T cells from peripheral blood mononuclear cells, obtained in the second trimester of pregnancy. Receptor source: a female donor in good health, enrolled as a control in a pregnancy study. The CDR3 runs from the conserved cysteine through the conserved F or W. Each record gives: J gene, clone size, D gene, V gene, CDR3 DNA, CDR3 protein. D genes are given only for firm matches. Size values are once, few and many counts, or a class for expanded clones, and some rows have none.

>TRBJ2-2|-|-|TRBV6-1
TGTGCCAGCATAGGAGCCGCGAACACCGGGGAGCTGTTTTTT
CASIGAANTGELFF
>TRBJ2-3|-|TRBD1|TRBV2
TGTGCCAGCAGTATCCCAGGGGGTAACGTAGATACGCAGTATTTT
CASSIPGGNVDTQYF
>TRBJ2-5|few|TRBD2|TRBV30
TGTGCCTGGAGCCGAGCGGGGCTAAAAGAGACCCAGTACTTC
CAWSRAGLKETQYF
>TRBJ2-1|-|-|TRBV30
TGTGCCTTCGGGAGATCCTACAATGAGCAGTTCTTC
CAFGRSYNEQFF
>TRBJ1-2|-|-|TRBV6-6
TGTGCCAGCAGTTATGGCGGGCTACAAGGTTTCTACACCTTC
CASSYGGLQGFYTF
>TRBJ1-4|-|-|TRBV5-1
TGCGCCAGCAGCCCCGACAGAAGTCGGGAAAAACTGTTTTTT
CASSPDRSREKLFF
>TRBJ2-5|-|-|TRBV5-1
TGCGCCAGCAGCCCGAACCCCGGACAGAACCAAGAGACCCAGTACTTC
CASSPNPGQNQETQYF
>TRBJ2-2|once|-|TRBV6-5
TGTGCCAGCAGTGTCAGTGCCACCGCCCGGGAGCTGTTTTTT
CASSVSATARELFF
>TRBJ2-5|-|TRBD1|TRBV5-4
TGTGCCAGCAGCGTACAGGGGGCGAAGGGGACCCAGTACTTC
CASSVQGAKGTQYF
>TRBJ2-3|-|TRBD1|TRBV11-3
TGTGCCAGCAGCAAACAGGGGCCCCCGTCCACAGATACGCAGTATTTT
CASSKQGPPSTDTQYF
>TRBJ2-1|-|-|TRBV9
TGTGCCAGCAGCGTAGGCTGGGCCCAACAGTACAATGAGCAGTTCTTC
CASSVGWAQQYNEQFF
>TRBJ1-3|-|-|TRBV19
TGTGCCAGTAGTATCCCAGGGCCTGGAAACACCATATATTTT
CASSIPGPGNTIYF
>TRBJ2-1|-|-|TRBV27
TGTGCCAGCAGTGTACTAGGCCCTACTTACAATGAGCAGTTCTTC
CASSVLGPTYNEQFF
>TRBJ1-5|-|TRBD1|TRBV18
TGTGCCAGCTCACTCCCTGGGACAGGGGGCATACATCAGCCCCAGCATTTT
CASSLPGTGGIHQPQHF
>TRBJ2-1|-|TRBD2|TRBV4-2
TGTGCCAGCAGCGATCGGACTAGACCAAATGAGCAGTTCTTC
CASSDRTRPNEQFF
>TRBJ2-1|-|-|TRBV5-1
TGCGCCAGCAGCTTGGCCCCTCGGAGGGCGGACGCCTACAATGAGCAGTTCTTC
CASSLAPRRADAYNEQFF
>TRBJ1-1|-|TRBD1|TRBV5-1
TGCGCCAGCAGCTTGGGCCCGGGACAGGGCGTCGCTGAAGCTTTCTTT
CASSLGPGQGVAEAFF
>TRBJ2-5|once|-|TRBV2
TGTGCCAGCAGTTTTAACCAGGGGACGGAGACCCAGTACTTC
CASSFNQGTETQYF
>TRBJ1-5|-|TRBD1|TRBV18
TGTGCCAGTCAAGGACAGGGAGATCAGCCCCAGCATTTT
CASQGQGDQPQHF
>TRBJ2-1|-|TRBD2|TRBV19
TGTGCCAGTAGGAGAAAACCCGGGACTAGCGGGAGTATCAATGAGCAGTTCTTC
CASRRKPGTSGSINEQFF
>TRBJ2-3|-|-|TRBV7-2
TGTGCCAGCAGACGACAAGGGAGCCCAGATACGCAGTATTTT
CASRRQGSPDTQYF
>TRBJ1-2|-|TRBD1|TRBV30
TGTGCCTCGTTACAGGGGGAATGGACCTTC
CASLQGEWTF
>TRBJ1-1|few|TRBD1|TRBV30
TGTGCCTGGACTGGGTACCGCCAGGGGGGCACTGAAGCTTTCTTT
CAWTGYRQGGTEAFF
>TRBJ2-7|-|TRBD2|TRBV4-3
TGCGCCAGCAGCCAAGACCCGCCGGGACTAGCGGGAGGCTCATCCTACGAGCAGTACTTC
CASSQDPPGLAGGSSYEQYF
>TRBJ2-7|-|TRBD2|TRBV2
TGTGCCAGCAGTGGGAACCCCGGGACTAGCGGGAGGGATGGGTACGAGCAGTACTTC
CASSGNPGTSGRDGYEQYF
>TRBJ1-2|-|-|TRBV7-3
TGTGCCAGCAGCTCCTCGACAGGCTATGGCTACACCTTC
CASSSSTGYGYTF
>TRBJ2-1|-|-|TRBV9
TGTGCCAGCAGCGTAGGGGGCAAGGAGCAATATGAGCAGTTCTTC
CASSVGGKEQYEQFF
>TRBJ2-1|-|TRBD2|TRBV5-1
TGCGCCAGCAGCTCCAGAGCGGGGGGCAATTACAATGAGCAGTTCTTC
CASSSRAGGNYNEQFF
>TRBJ2-1|-|TRBD2|TRBV28
TGTGCCAGCAGTCCTAGCGGGAGTGGCTACAATGAGCAGTTCTTC
CASSPSGSGYNEQFF
>TRBJ2-2|-|-|TRBV27
TGTGCCAGCTGGAGGGACAGTTTCACCGGGGAGCTGTTTTTT
CASWRDSFTGELFF
>TRBJ2-7|-|TRBD1|TRBV10-1
TGCGCCAGCAGTGAGCCCGAGGACAGGCCCCACGAGCAGTACTTC
CASSEPEDRPHEQYF
>TRBJ1-2|once|-|TRBV2
TGTGCCAGCAGTGAATTCCTTCGAGGGCGGGATGGCTACACCTTC
CASSEFLRGRDGYTF
>TRBJ2-7|once|-|TRBV7-9
TGTGCCAGCAGCTTACGTACTGTCTACGAGCAGTACTTC
CASSLRTVYEQYF
>TRBJ2-7|-|-|TRBV7-9
TGTGCCAGCAGCCCAACAGGGAGCTCCTACGAGCAGTACTTC
CASSPTGSSYEQYF
>TRBJ1-6|-|TRBD1|TRBV7-9
TGTGCCAGCAGCCAGCCACCCCGGGACAGGTGGTATAATTCACCCCTCCACTTT
CASSQPPRDRWYNSPLHF
>TRBJ2-3|-|TRBD2|TRBV7-3
TGTGCCAGCAGCCCAAGCGGGGGGGCTGCAGATACGCAGTATTTT
CASSPSGGAADTQYF
>TRBJ2-2|-|TRBD1|TRBV7-3
TGTGCCAGCAGCCGGACAGGGTATGAGAACACCGGGGAGCTGTTTTTT
CASSRTGYENTGELFF
>TRBJ1-1|-|-|TRBV5-6
TGTGCCAGCAACTTAGGAACAGTGAACACTGAAGCTTTCTTT
CASNLGTVNTEAFF
>TRBJ1-6|few|-|TRBV25-1
TGTGCCAGCAGGGGGAGGAGGTCACCCCTCCACTTT
CASRGRRSPLHF
>TRBJ1-4|-|-|TRBV28
TGTGCCAGTAGTGCGAATGAAAAACTGTTTTTT
CASSANEKLFF
>TRBJ1-1|-|-|TRBV5-1
TGCGCCAGCAGCTTGCGGAGTGCACTGAACACTGAAGCTTTCTTT
CASSLRSALNTEAFF
>TRBJ2-2|-|TRBD2|TRBV5-1
TGCGCCAGCAGCTGGGGACTAGCGGAAACCGGGGAGCTGTTTTTT
CASSWGLAETGELFF
>TRBJ2-3|-|TRBD2|TRBV30
TGTGCCTGGAGTGTTGGACTAGCGGGGGACACAGATACGCAGTATTTT
CAWSVGLAGDTDTQYF
>TRBJ2-5|-|TRBD2|TRBV6-5
TGTGCCAGCAGCCTACTAGCGGGGGGAGGAGAGACCCAGTACTTC
CASSLLAGGGETQYF
>TRBJ2-3|-|-|TRBV2
TGTGCCAGCGGGCGGAGAGCGGACCCAAGAGATACGCAGTATTTT
CASGRRADPRDTQYF
>TRBJ2-6|-|-|TRBV7-3
TGTGCCAGCAGCTTATTTCCTTTGACTGACTCTGGGGCCAACGTCCTGACTTTC
CASSLFPLTDSGANVLTF